The 20 T cell receptor beta chains listed next were all sequenced from one sample in a study of early T cells in non-severe SARS-CoV-2 infection (dated by TCRdb to 2020 to 2022). Libraries were made using 5' RACE. Instrument on record: NextSeq 500. The public reads were run again by TCRdb, first through fastp at Q25 and then through MiXCR, and only productive beta chains were kept. Here each entry gathers all rows of one CDR3 protein and keeps the most common genes and DNA. The sample yields 90,000 to 130,000 distinct CDR3 sequences; around 12% were counted once. The ten largest clones take up around 4.1% of the sample. The sample was whole blood, taken at baseline. These receptors were collected from an adult who was a healthcare worker with PCR-confirmed SARS-CoV-2 infection or an uninfected control (not recorded which).

This clonotype was seen at least ten times. The chain combines TRBV7-9 with TRBJ2-5; D unresolved. Deletions cut 1 base from V and 4 bases from J, with 10 bases between. The CDR3 sequence is 14 residues long. Germline V gene data show CDR1 as SEHNR and CDR2 as FQNEAQ (reference sequence). The chain's CDR3 is CASSLVQLIETQYF. The CDR3 nucleotides are TGTGCCAGCAGCTTAGTGCAGCTAATAGAGACCCAGTACTTC.

The rearrangement links TRBV27 to TRBJ2-3, with D perhaps matching TRBD1 or TRBD2 (5 bases each). The CDR3 is made up of 14 amino acids. Trimming stripped 6 bases from V and 3 bases from J, with 13 bases between. Looked up from germline, CDR1 is MNHEY and CDR2 is SMNVEV (reference sequence). The CDR3 bases are TGTGCCAGCAGAGCCGGGTGGGGGACAGATACGCAGTATTTT. It is translated as CASRAGWGTDTQYF.

The V call is TRBV5-1, the J call TRBJ1-1; no clear D gene. Per the germline V gene, CDR1 is SGHRS and CDR2 is YFSETQ. V dropped 0 bases and J dropped 4 bases, with 13 bases sitting between them. The CDR3 is 15 residues long. CDR3 amino acids: CASSLAEGLSTEAFF. CDR3 DNA: TGCGCCAGCAGCTTGGCAGAGGGCCTGAGCACTGAAGCTTTCTTT.

This chain connects TRBV5-1 to TRBJ1-1; 7 bases map to TRBD1. The CDR3 spans 17 residues. V lost 7 bases and J lost 2; bases outside the gene matches: 17. Germline V gene sequence: CDR1 SGHRS, CDR2 YFSETQ. The CDR3 sequence: CASRIEGRGRGNTEAFF. DNA for the CDR3: TGCGCCAGCCGTATCGAGGGGAGGGGGCGAGGTAACACTGAAGCTTTCTTT.

This clonotype was seen ten or more times. J is TRBJ2-7 and V is TRBV7-2; D is undetermined. The CDR3 length is 16 residues. Trimming cost V 7 bases and J 2 bases, with 21 bases left between them. Germline values: CDR1 SGHTA, CDR2 FQGNSA. CDR3 amino acids: CASTHPGPQLPYEQYF. CDR3 DNA: TGTGCCAGCACCCATCCGGGCCCCCAATTACCCTACGAGCAGTACTTC.

This clonotype was seen more than once but under ten times. The chain carries TRBV20-1 and TRBJ2-7; TRBD2 is a possible D gene (5 bases). The V and J ends lost 1 base and 7 bases respectively, with 11 bases between them. In germline, CDR1 is DFQATT, CDR2 SNEGSKA (reference sequence). This CDR3 is 12 amino acids long. In nucleotides, the CDR3 is TGCAGTGCTAGAGCCGCGGGTTTGGAGCAGTACTTC. It is translated as CSARAAGLEQYF.

J is TRBJ2-2 and V is TRBV29-1, with D possibly being TRBD1 or TRBD2 (5 bases each). The V gene's germline CDR1 is SQVTM and CDR2 ANQGSEA. This CDR3 is 16 amino acids long. V was cut by 0 bases and J by 4 bases, with 15 bases left in between. CDR3 coding DNA: TGCAGCGTTGAAGATGGGACCGCCCAGAGCACCGGGGAGCTGTTTTTT. Translating gives CSVEDGTAQSTGELFF.

This clonotype appeared many times. The chain couples TRBV9 to TRBJ2-7; D unresolved. The CDR3 is 13 residues long. The germline V gene encodes CDR1 SGDLS and CDR2 YYNGEE. The V and J ends lost 4 bases and 2 bases respectively, with 10 bases between them. The CDR3, as DNA: TGTGCCAGCAGCCCCCAAGGTGCCTACGAGCAGTACTTC. It specifies CASSPQGAYEQYF. The complete variable domain, with remaining parts taken from reference TRBV9 and TRBJ2-7, reads DSGVTQTPKHLITATGQRVTLRCSPRSGDLSVYWYQQSLDQGLQFLIQYYNGEERAKGNILERFSAQQFPDLHSELNLSSLELGDSALYFCASSPQGAYEQYFGPGTRLTVT.

This clonotype was seen a few times. The chain links TRBV10-3 to TRBJ1-1, with D possibly matching TRBD1 (5 bases). The ends were cut back, 6 bases at V and 4 bases at J, with 15 bases in the middle. The CDR3 is 14 amino acids. The germline CDR1 and CDR2 sequences are ENHRY and SYGVKD. CDR3 in DNA: TGTGCCATCAGCGTGGACTACGGGGGCACTGAAGCTTTCTTT. It specifies CAISVDYGGTEAFF.

The chain has TRBV24-1 and TRBJ2-1; maybe TRBD1 (6 bases). The V end was cut by 3 bases, the J end by 11 bases, with 13 bases between. Germline V gives CDR1 KGHDR, CDR2 SFDVKD. There are 13 residues in the CDR3. The CDR3 spells CATSDTQQGKQFF. In nucleotides, the CDR3 is TGTGCCACCAGTGATACCCAACAGGGAAAGCAGTTCTTC.

The V and J genes are TRBV5-1 and TRBJ1-1; no clear D gene. The germline V gene has CDR1 SGHRS and CDR2 YFSETQ. V gave up 0 bases and J gave up 3 bases, with 12 bases separating them. The CDR3 has 15 residues. The CDR3 nucleotides read TGCGCCAGCAGCTTGGCCGTCACCAGAGACACTGAAGCTTTCTTT. Amino acids: CASSLAVTRDTEAFF.

The V gene is TRBV5-1, the J gene TRBJ2-5; no definite D call. The CDR3 runs 12 residues. Germline V lookup: CDR1 SGHRS, CDR2 YFSETQ. The V and J ends lost 2 bases and 5 bases respectively, with 7 bases between them. DNA for the CDR3: TGCGCCAGCAGCTTCTTTATGGAGACCCAGTACTTC. Translated, it gives CASSFFMETQYF.

This clonotype has at least ten counts. This chain joins TRBV12-3 or TRBV12-4 and TRBJ2-2; D is undetermined. V was trimmed by 5 bases and J by 4 bases, leaving 5 bases between them. The CDR3 runs 12 residues. DNA for the CDR3: TGTGCCAGCAGTAGAGGCACCGGGGAGCTGTTTTTT. Amino acids: CASSRGTGELFF.

This clonotype was recorded a few times. This rearrangement joins TRBV12-3 or TRBV12-4 to TRBJ2-2; the D is unclear. Trimming removed 6 bases at V and 2 bases at J, with 4 bases between. CDR3 size: 12 residues. CDR3 in DNA: TGTGCCAGCAGAGATAACACCGGGGAGCTGTTTTTT. Amino acids: CASRDNTGELFF.

This clonotype was counted a few times. The chain is built from TRBV3-1 and TRBJ2-1; no clear D gene. The V gene's germline CDR1 is LGHDT and CDR2 YNNKEL (reference sequence). The CDR3 runs 13 residues. V lost 4 bases and J 5 bases, leaving 9 bases between the germline ends. The CDR3 sequence: CASSLQQNNEQFF. The CDR3 nucleotides are TGTGCCAGCAGCCTACAACAAAACAATGAGCAGTTCTTC.

This clonotype has more than one count but fewer than ten. The chain combines TRBV7-6 with TRBJ2-2; no firm D call. V gave up 0 bases and J gave up 7 bases, with 15 bases separating them. There are 16 residues in the CDR3. Germline CDR1 and CDR2: SGHVS and FNYEAQ. Here the CDR3 DNA reads TGTGCCAGCAGCTTAGCGCTAAACCTACACGGCGGGGAGCTGTTTTTT. Protein product: CASSLALNLHGGELFF.

This clonotype was seen repeatedly, ten times or more. This chain joins TRBV2 and TRBJ2-3, with D tentatively TRBD1 (6 bases). Looked up from germline, CDR1 is SNHLY and CDR2 is FYNNEI. This CDR3 region has 16 residues. Trimming cost V 6 bases and J 4 bases, with 20 bases left between them. The CDR3 nucleotides are TGTGCCAGCAGCACAAGCCCGCCGAGGGGGTCAGATACGCAGTATTTT. Its protein is CASSTSPPRGSDTQYF.

The rearrangement links TRBV20-1 to TRBJ2-7; the match to TRBD1 covers 9 bases. The CDR3 is made up of 19 amino acids. The trim removed 2 bases at V and 3 bases at J, leaving 20 bases unmatched. CDR1 and CDR2 from the germline V gene are DFQATT and SNEGSKA (reference sequence). CDR3 sequence: CSARPARDRVALSSYEQYF. CDR3 nucleotides: TGCAGTGCTAGACCCGCTAGGGACAGGGTTGCGTTATCGAGCTACGAGCAGTACTTC.

The CDR3, as DNA: TGTGCCAGTAGCCGGACTAGCGGGGGACGACAAGAGACCCAGTACTTC. It yields the protein CASSRTSGGRQETQYF. The V call is TRBV19, the J call TRBJ2-5; 13 positions match TRBD2. CDR1 is LNHDA and CDR2 is SQIVND in the germline V gene (reference sequence). The CDR3 totals 16 residues. V gave up 6 bases and J gave up 2 bases; unmatched junction bases: 6.

The chain couples TRBV6-5 to TRBJ2-7; 8 nucleotides agree with TRBD1. Per germline, CDR1 MNHEY and CDR2 SVGAGI. V shed 4 bases, J shed 3 bases, and the junction held 8 bases outside the gene matches. The CDR3 loop spans 15 amino acids. The CDR3 DNA follows: TGTGCCAGCAGTTCCCTGGGACAGGAATACTACGAGCAGTACTTC. Its translation is CASSSLGQEYYEQYF.